A selection of T cell receptor beta chains follows, all from one sample in a study of cytomegalovirus exposure and HLA in healthy donors. Libraries were prepared by immunoSEQ multiplex PCR; TCRdb keeps only in-frame clonotypes and omits some of them. The sample shows under 95,000 clones, about four fifths of them seen only once. Material: PBMCs. The origin of the receptors is a woman aged 40 to 55 in good health and CMV-seropositive. Each CDR3 is given with its conserved first and last residue. D genes are given only for firm matches. Expanded clones are given a class, and other clones once, few, many or no size at all.

clone_size,cdr3_length,v_call,d_call,j_call,cdr3_nt,cdr3_aa
few,17,TRBV7-2,TRBD2,TRBJ2-2,TGTGCCAGCAGCCGGGGACTAGCGGGAGGGCTTACCGGGGAGCTGTTTTTT,CASSRGLAGGLTGELFF
NA,12,TRBV6-1,NA,TRBJ2-1,TGTGCCAGCAGTGAAGTCGGAGATGAGCAGTTCTTC,CASSEVGDEQFF
NA,14,TRBV13,NA,TRBJ1-2,TGTGCCAGCAGCTCGGCGATATCGGGCTATGGCTACACCTTC,CASSSAISGYGYTF
NA,16,TRBV9,NA,TRBJ1-6,TGTGCCGGCAGCGCCCAGGGAGGGATAGCTAATTCACCCCTCCACTTT,CAGSAQGGIANSPLHF
NA,14,TRBV19,NA,TRBJ1-3,TGTGCCAGTACCAGGACGGCCTCACAGGCCACCATATATTTT,CASTRTASQATIYF
few,16,TRBV4-2,NA,TRBJ1-6,TGTGCCAGCAGCCGAACGACAGGTGAGGGGAGCTCACCCCTCCACTTT,CASSRTTGEGSSPLHF
NA,12,TRBV19,NA,TRBJ1-1,TGTGCCAGTCTTAGGGGAATCGCTGAAGCTTTCTTT,CASLRGIAEAFF
NA,17,TRBV5-4,TRBD1,TRBJ1-4,TGTGCCAGCAGCTACCGGAGGGGGCTCCCAACTAATGAAAAACTGTTTTTT,CASSYRRGLPTNEKLFF
NA,13,TRBV7-3,TRBD1,TRBJ1-1,TGTGCCAGCAGCCCTGGACAGGGGGAGCTAGTTTTCTTT,CASSPGQGELVFF
NA,17,TRBV28,TRBD2,TRBJ2-1,TGTGCCAGCAGTTCCCCGGGACTAGCGGATGGATACAATGAGCAGTTCTTC,CASSSPGLADGYNEQFF
few,15,TRBV5-6,TRBD1,TRBJ1-4,TGTGCCAGCAGCCCTCCGGGACAGAGCAATGAAAAACTGTTTTTT,CASSPPGQSNEKLFF
NA,18,TRBV28,NA,TRBJ2-1,TGTGCCAGCAGTTTCGCGCGGGGCATTTTAGGTGTGGTAAAAGGGCAGTTCTTC,CASSFARGILGVVKGQFF
few,19,TRBV29-1,TRBD2,TRBJ2-7,TGCAGCGTTGAATTGGGATGGGAGGGACGTCCCCGATCGGACTACGAGCAGTACTTC,CSVELGWEGRPRSDYEQYF
NA,13,TRBV28,NA,TRBJ2-7,TGTGCCAGCAGTTTTCGGGGTGTCCACGAGCAGTACTTC,CASSFRGVHEQYF
once,12,TRBV7-9,NA,TRBJ2-7,TGTGCCAGCACAGGGGGGACCTACGAGCAGTACTTC,CASTGGTYEQYF
once,13,TRBV2,NA,TRBJ2-2,TGTGCCAGCACCAGGGGTCTCACCGGGGAGCTGTTTTTT,CASTRGLTGELFF
few,16,TRBV7-9,NA,TRBJ1-6,TGTGCCAGCAGCAGGCAGGGGCAGACCCCGAATTCACCCCTCCACTTT,CASSRQGQTPNSPLHF
once,15,TRBV19,NA,TRBJ2-1,TGTGCCAGTAGTATGGGCAGGTATGTGAACAATGAGCAGTTCTTC,CASSMGRYVNNEQFF
NA,16,TRBV4-2,NA,TRBJ2-5,TGTGCCAGCAGCCAAGATGCGGGGGCGAGCGGTGAGACCCAGTACTTC,CASSQDAGASGETQYF
NA,18,TRBV10-3,TRBD2,TRBJ2-1,TGTGCCATCAGAGCCGGGACTAGCGGGAGGGCCTCTCGCAATGAGCAGTTCTTC,CAIRAGTSGRASRNEQFF